This TCR beta chain was observed in a study of blood T cell repertoires in COVID-19. Study background: Samples representing acute and convalescent COVID-19 were sourced from the United States, Italy and Spain. Nucleic acid was either cDNA or gDNA, and it came from T cells, B-cell-depleted T cells, or PBMCs.

How the authors handled the data: Reference gene primer amplification gave nucleated cell count estimates. TCRdb keeps only in-frame clones here, not all; method: immunoSEQ multiplex PCR. That table supplies the V and J calls and clone size; D and trimming were determined from the DNA. The table includes around 130,000 clones, about 74% detected once. The origin of this receptor is a human donor in a cohort sampled during active COVID-19. The sequenced material came from peripheral blood.

CDR3 region: CASSTLRYYKAFF. The CDR3 nucleotides are TGTGCCAGTAGTACCCTCAGATACTACAAAGCTTTCTTT. V and J are TRBV19 and TRBJ1-1; the D is unclear. V was shortened by 4 bases and J by 9 bases, with 15 bases between the two germline ends. CDR3 length equals 13 residues. From germline, CDR1 is LNHDA and CDR2 SQIVND (reference sequence).